This entry concerns a single TCR beta chain. This CDR3 spans 14 amino acids. Germline lookup yields CDR1 LGHDT and CDR2 YNNKEL (reference sequence). The V gene end was trimmed by 4 bases and the J gene end by 5 bases; junction bases not matched to a gene: 1. TCRdb's table, derived via immunoSEQ multiplex PCR, lists solely in-frame clones and lacks some. The table has some 270,000 clones, 85% to 90% seen once. This entry comes from a study of blood T cell repertoires in COVID-19. The chain uses TRBV3-1 (or the pseudogene TRBV3-2) and TRBJ2-5, with 13 bases that match TRBD2. The receptor was derived from a woman younger than 45 with acute COVID-19. Sequencing used PBMCs or T cells enriched from blood (not recorded which). The CDR3 sequence is CASSRTSGSETQYF. In DNA, the CDR3 is TGTGCCAGCAGCCGGACTAGCGGGAGTGAGACCCAGTACTTC.